The next 19 T cell receptor beta chains were all read from a single sample in a study of cytomegalovirus exposure and HLA in healthy donors. Clones were read by immunoSEQ multiplex PCR, and TCRdb kept only the in-frame ones, dropping some. The data hold some 130,000 clones, with 86% observed a single time. Input material: PBMCs. The source is a man younger than 30 in good health and CMV-seronegative.

The table lists this clone with a few counts. The gene calls are TRBV5-1 and TRBJ2-5, with 7 bases that match TRBD2. Germline CDR1 is SGHRS and CDR2 is YFSETQ. V shed 5 bases and J 0 bases; nucleotides not matched to a gene: 4. CDR3 length: 14 amino acids. The CDR3: CASRETSYQETQYF. The CDR3 coding sequence is TGCGCCAGCAGGGAGACTAGCTACCAAGAGACCCAGTACTTC.

J is TRBJ1-1 and V is TRBV6-1; the D is unclear. The CDR3 sequence is 14 residues long. Trimming left V 1 base short and J 1 base short, with 7 bases between. Germline V lookup: CDR1 MNHNS, CDR2 SASEGT. This CDR3 reads CASSEVGGNTEAFF. CDR3 coding DNA: TGTGCCAGCAGTGAAGTAGGAGGGAACACTGAAGCTTTCTTT.

This chain connects TRBV5-6 to TRBJ2-1, with 8 bases that match TRBD1. The CDR3 consists of 13 residues. V lost 6 bases to trimming and J lost 9 bases; unmatched junction nucleotides: 8. The V gene's germline CDR1 is SGHDT and CDR2 YYEEEE. The CDR3 here is CASTRTGSREQFF. CDR3 nucleotides: TGTGCCAGCACCCGGACAGGGTCGCGTGAGCAGTTCTTC.

The V call is TRBV6-1, the J call TRBJ2-7, with TRBD1 matching over 7 bases. The length of the CDR3 is 14 residues. V shed 4 bases, J shed 6 bases, and the junction held 9 bases outside the gene matches. Germline lookup yields CDR1 MNHNS and CDR2 SASEGT. The CDR3 coding sequence is TGTGCCAGCAGTGGGGACAGACAGGCCCGCGAGCAGTACTTC. Its translation is CASSGDRQAREQYF.

This clone occurred once. J is TRBJ1-2 and V is TRBV27; 8 nucleotides align to TRBD1. The CDR3 loop spans 13 amino acids. Looked up from germline, CDR1 is MNHEY and CDR2 is SMNVEV (reference sequence). V trimming: 8 bases; J trimming: 6 bases; junction bases outside the gene matches: 8. The CDR3 protein is CASGQGAGNGYTF. CDR3 nucleotides: TGTGCCAGCGGGCAGGGGGCTGGCAATGGCTACACCTTC.

V gene TRBV7-7 combines with J gene TRBJ2-5, with 7 bases that match TRBD2. The germline CDR1 and CDR2 sequences are SSHAT and FNYEAQ (reference sequence). This CDR3 has 15 amino acids. Trimming took 5 bases from V and 2 from J; bases not matched to a gene: 8. CDR3 region: CASSISLGGQETQYF. The CDR3, as DNA: TGTGCCAGCAGCATCTCCCTGGGGGGGCAAGAGACCCAGTACTTC.

The chain couples TRBV29-1 to TRBJ2-5, with D tentatively TRBD2 (7 bases). With 7 bases removed from V and 5 bases from J, the gap between germline ends came to 23 bases. CDR1 SQVTM and CDR2 ANQGSEA come from the germline V gene. The CDR3 is 15 amino acids. Here the CDR3 reads CSARGGADGVETQYF. In DNA form, the CDR3 reads TGCAGCGCCCGCGGGGGCGCGGACGGGGTCGAGACCCAGTACTTC.

This chain's CDR3 is CASSPRTGNSPLHF. In nucleotides, the CDR3 is TGTGCCAGCAGCCCCCGGACAGGGAATTCACCCCTCCACTTT. The chain joins TRBV7-9 to TRBJ1-6, with 8 bases fitting TRBD1. This CDR3 has 14 amino acids. V lost 5 bases to trimming and J lost 7 bases; unmatched junction nucleotides: 4. Germline assignment: CDR1 SEHNR and CDR2 FQNEAQ (reference sequence).

The CDR3 bases are TGTGCCAGCAGTGGACAGGTCGCTGAAGCTTTCTTT. This sequence encodes CASSGQVAEAFF. The chain employs TRBV6-1 and TRBJ1-1, with a weak D call TRBD1 (6 bases). The CDR3 runs to 12 residues. The V gene's germline CDR1 is MNHNS and CDR2 SASEGT. V lost 4 bases to trimming and J lost 6 bases, with 9 bases between them.

The rearrangement joins TRBV4-2 to TRBJ2-5, with D possibly matching TRBD1 (6 bases). V gave up 0 bases and J gave up 2 bases, with 10 bases separating them. There are 15 residues in the CDR3. Germline V lookup: CDR1 LGHNA, CDR2 YNFKEQ. The DNA of the CDR3 is TGTGCCAGCAGCCAAGATGGGCAGGGGCAAGAGACCCAGTACTTC. This encodes CASSQDGQGQETQYF.

This chain uses TRBV2 with TRBJ1-4, with D unclear. The germline gives CDR1 SNHLY, CDR2 FYNNEI. V lost 11 bases and J lost 0, with 10 bases in between. The CDR3 is 13 amino acids. The CDR3 region is CAGQKSTNEKLFF. DNA of the CDR3: TGTGCCGGCCAGAAGTCAACTAATGAAAAACTGTTTTTT.

The V gene is TRBV2, the J gene TRBJ1-5, with D perhaps matching TRBD1 (5 bases). V dropped 3 bases and J dropped 6 bases, with 12 bases sitting between them. CDR3 length: 14 amino acids. Germline CDR1 and CDR2: SNHLY and FYNNEI. CDR3 sequence (DNA): TGTGCCAGCAGTGAGGATGGGGCAGGTCAGCCCCAGCATTTT. Amino acids: CASSEDGAGQPQHF. Using reference TRBV2 and TRBJ1-5 for the parts outside the CDR3, the full variable domain is EPEVTQTPSHQVTQMGQEVILRCVPISNHLYFYWYRQILGQKVEFLVSFYNNEISEKSEIFDDQFSVERPDGSNFTLKIRSTKLEDSAMYFCASSEDGAGQPQHFGDGTRLSIL.

This clone was seen only a few times. Mismatch with germline at one junction end may stem from a read error. The chain joins TRBV2 to TRBJ1-3; D unclear. Germline assignment: CDR1 SNHLY and CDR2 FYNNEI. The CDR3 sequence is 12 residues long. The CDR3 reads CASTFSGNTIYF. CDR3 coding DNA: TGTGCTAGCACCTTCTCTGGAAACACCATATATTTT.

This clone was seen a few times. The genes are TRBV28 and TRBJ2-7; D is undetermined. Germline CDR1 is MDHEN and CDR2 is SYDVKM. Trimming took 3 bases from V and 0 from J, leaving 15 bases between them. The CDR3 runs to 16 residues. CDR3 nucleotides: TGTGCCAGCAGTTTCCAGGCGTGGTCTGGCTCCTACGAGCAGTACTTC. Residues: CASSFQAWSGSYEQYF.

This clone was seen only once. The chain couples TRBV28 to TRBJ2-1; D remains unclear. In germline, CDR1 is MDHEN, CDR2 SYDVKM. V dropped 4 bases and J dropped 4 bases, with 11 bases sitting between them. The CDR3 covers 14 residues. Here the CDR3 DNA reads TGTGCCAGCAGTTCCCTCGACTTGTACAATGAGCAGTTCTTC. This gives the protein CASSSLDLYNEQFF.

This sequence joins TRBV9 and TRBJ1-1; D may be TRBD1 (5 bases). Deletions cut 3 bases from V and 4 bases from J, with 16 bases between. CDR1 is SGDLS and CDR2 is YYNGEE in the germline V gene. The CDR3 covers 15 residues. The CDR3 here is CASSERGREGTEAFF. Here the CDR3 DNA reads TGTGCCAGCAGCGAGAGGGGCAGGGAGGGCACTGAAGCTTTCTTT.

V usage is TRBV7-8 and J usage is TRBJ2-3; D gene unclear. CDR1 SGHVS and CDR2 FQNEAQ come from the germline V gene. This CDR3 has 13 amino acids. The V end was cut by 2 bases, the J end by 0 bases, with 3 bases between. The CDR3 loop reads CASSLLSTDTQYF. CDR3 nucleotides: TGTGCCAGCAGCTTACTTAGCACAGATACGCAGTATTTT.

V gene TRBV6-1 combines with J gene TRBJ2-5; perhaps TRBD2 as D (6 bases). CDR3 length equals 16 residues. V was clipped by 1 base and J by 9 bases, with 21 bases between them. Germline V lookup: CDR1 MNHNS, CDR2 SASEGT. The CDR3 DNA reads TGTGCCAGCAGTGAAGAAGCCTATTCGTCGGGAGACGCCCAGTACTTC. It translates to CASSEEAYSSGDAQYF.

The chain uses TRBV6-5 and TRBJ2-7; TRBD2 agrees at 9 bases. The germline gives CDR1 MNHEY, CDR2 SVGAGI. J was trimmed by 2 bases and V by 5 bases; bases with no gene match: 7. The CDR3 extends over 15 amino acids. Here the CDR3 reads CASSPAGGSAYEQYF. As DNA, the CDR3 is TGTGCCAGCAGTCCCGCGGGGGGGTCCGCCTACGAGCAGTACTTC.